Following are 27 T cell receptor beta chains from one sample sequenced in a study of T-cell memory formation after mild COVID-19. Each CDR3 protein gets one entry after TCRdb re-called the 5' RACE reads with MiXCR. Of 120,000 or so distinct CDR3 sequences listed, approximately 15% are singletons. Specimen: PBMCs or a T cell subset sorted from them (not recorded which). The receptors originated from an adult woman who had mild COVID-19 (a few samples of this study predate the infection). Cell type and time point are not known.

The V call is TRBV13, the J call TRBJ2-7; D ambiguous. The CDR3 spans 11 residues. V was shortened by 6 bases and J by 6 bases, with 9 bases between the two germline ends. Germline values: CDR1 PRHDT, CDR2 FYEKMQ (reference sequence). The chain's CDR3 is CASRGVGEQYF. CDR3 bases: TGTGCCAGCAGGGGCGTAGGCGAGCAGTACTTC. Combining the CDR3 with reference TRBV13 and TRBJ2-7 gives the whole variable domain AAGVIQSPRHLIKEKRETATLKCYPIPRHDTVYWYQQGPGQDPQFLISFYEKMQSDKGSIPDRFSAQQFSDYHSELNMSSLELGDSALYFCASRGVGEQYFGPGTRLTVT.

The chain uses TRBV3-1 and TRBJ2-2, with 13 positions matching TRBD2. CDR1 and CDR2 (germline): LGHDT, YNNKEL (reference sequence). The ends lost 3 bases at V and 4 bases at J; junction bases unmatched: 11. This CDR3 region has 19 residues. DNA for the CDR3: TGTGCCAGCAGCCATGATACCGAATGGACTAGCGGGGGCACCGGGGAGCTGTTTTTT. The encoded protein is CASSHDTEWTSGGTGELFF.

This clonotype was observed a few times. The V and J genes are TRBV6-5 and TRBJ2-7, with 7 bases fitting TRBD1. Germline lookup yields CDR1 MNHEY and CDR2 SVGAGI. The CDR3 covers 14 residues. Trimming removed 5 bases from V and 3 bases from J; junction bases left unmatched: 7. In nucleotides, the CDR3 is TGTGCCAGCAGTCGCACGGGACAGATCTACGAGCAGTACTTC. Translating it yields CASSRTGQIYEQYF.

The J gene is TRBJ1-1, the V gene TRBV5-5; no definite D call. CDR3 length: 14 amino acids. Trimming stripped 0 bases from V and 7 bases from J, with 13 bases between. Germline CDR1 is SGHKS and CDR2 is YYEKEE (reference sequence). The CDR3 here is CASSLEDPWGEAFF. In DNA, the CDR3 is TGTGCCAGCAGCTTGGAGGACCCCTGGGGTGAAGCTTTCTTT.

This chain links TRBV27 with TRBJ1-2; TRBD1 is a possible D gene (6 bases). The CDR3 runs to 13 residues. Trimming shortened V by 5 bases and J by 8 bases, and 15 bases separated the two germline ends. Germline lookup yields CDR1 MNHEY and CDR2 SMNVEV (reference sequence). The CDR3 here is CASSRDIEGGYTF. CDR3 coding DNA: TGTGCCAGCAGTCGGGACATTGAAGGCGGCTACACCTTC.

The CDR3 loop reads CATSRDLRDSIWKDGYTF. CDR3 DNA: TGTGCCACCAGCAGAGACCTCCGGGACAGCATATGGAAGGACGGCTACACCTTC. This rearrangement joins TRBV15 to TRBJ1-2; the match to TRBD1 covers 7 bases. The germline V gene has CDR1 LNHNV and CDR2 YYDKDF (reference sequence). This CDR3 contains 18 residues. With 0 bases clipped from V and 8 bases from J, the junction kept 18 bases outside the gene matches. Using reference TRBV15 and TRBJ1-2 for the parts outside the CDR3, the full variable domain is DAMVIQNPRYQVTQFGKPVTLSCSQTLNHNVMYWYQQKSSQAPKLLFHYYDKDFNNEADTPDNFQSRRPNTSFCFLDIRSPGLGDTAMYLCATSRDLRDSIWKDGYTFGSGTRLTVV.

In its sample, this clonotype was seen a few times. The chain couples TRBV5-4 to TRBJ2-5, with TRBD1 matching over 7 bases. The CDR3 spans 14 residues. Germline values: CDR1 SGHNT, CDR2 YYREEE (reference sequence). J was trimmed by 1 base and V by 4 bases; bases with no gene match: 4. CDR3 sequence reads: CASSAGTAQETQYF. DNA for the CDR3: TGTGCCAGCAGCGCTGGGACAGCCCAAGAGACCCAGTACTTC. Filled out from reference TRBV5-4 and TRBJ2-5, the complete variable domain reads ETGVTQSPTHLIKTRGQQVTLRCSSQSGHNTVSWYQQALGQGPQFIFQYYREEENGRGNFPPRFSGLQFPNYSSELNVNALELDDSALYLCASSAGTAQETQYFGPGTRLLVL.

This clonotype was seen only a few times. V usage is TRBV6-5 and J usage is TRBJ2-1, with TRBD2 matching 10 bases. The V gene end was trimmed by 5 bases and the J gene end by 8 bases; junction bases not matched to a gene: 9. CDR3 length equals 15 residues. Per germline, CDR1 MNHEY and CDR2 SVGAGI. The DNA of the CDR3 is TGTGCCAGCAGTATGGGGACTAGCGTCCTCGATGAGCAGTTCTTC. It encodes CASSMGTSVLDEQFF.

The chain joins TRBV27 to TRBJ2-7; D is tentatively TRBD1 or TRBD2 (5 bases each). The germline V and J ends were trimmed by 7 bases and 4 bases, with 14 bases remaining between them. This CDR3 contains 13 residues. The germline V gene encodes CDR1 MNHEY and CDR2 SMNVEV (reference sequence). CDR3 in amino acids: CASMRDKGYEQYF. As DNA, the CDR3 is TGTGCCAGCATGAGGGATAAGGGGTACGAGCAGTACTTC.

This clonotype came up a few times. This chain links TRBV6-5 with TRBJ2-1; no clear D gene. The CDR3 sequence is 13 residues long. Looked up from germline, CDR1 is MNHEY and CDR2 is SVGAGI. V was shortened by 4 bases and J by 6 bases, with 10 bases between the two germline ends. The CDR3 protein is CASSSESTNEQFF. As DNA, the CDR3 is TGTGCCAGCAGTTCGGAGTCTACCAATGAGCAGTTCTTC.

This clonotype has only a few counts. The chain links TRBV7-2 to TRBJ1-2, with TRBD1 matching 10 bases. The germline V gene has CDR1 SGHTA and CDR2 FQGNSA. There are 13 residues in the CDR3. V lost 5 bases and J lost 8; bases outside the gene matches: 5. The CDR3 region is CASSPDRGLGYTF. CDR3 coding DNA: TGTGCCAGCAGCCCCGACAGGGGGCTCGGCTACACCTTC.

J is TRBJ2-5 and V is TRBV6-5, with D tentatively TRBD2 (5 bases). The CDR3 contains 15 residues. CDR1 and CDR2 (germline): MNHEY, SVGAGI. V was pared by 0 bases and J by 5 bases, with 13 bases between. The DNA of the CDR3 is TGTGCCAGCAGTTACTCTCGAGGGCTTGGGGAGACCCAGTACTTC. It specifies CASSYSRGLGETQYF.

The gene calls are TRBV19 and TRBJ2-1; D is unresolved. V was cut by 3 bases and J by 2 bases, with 14 bases left in between. The CDR3 runs to 16 residues. The germline V gene has CDR1 LNHDA and CDR2 SQIVND (reference sequence). The CDR3, as DNA: TGTGCCAGTAGTATTTATCCCTCCTCCGCCTACAATGAGCAGTTCTTC. Residues: CASSIYPSSAYNEQFF.

The J gene is TRBJ1-1, the V gene TRBV19, with D uncertain. Per the germline V gene, CDR1 is LNHDA and CDR2 is SQIVND (reference sequence). This CDR3 comprises 15 residues. V was cut by 1 base and J by 2 bases, with 11 bases left in between. The CDR3 DNA reads as TGTGCCAGTAGTATAGGGAGCAGGCCAAACACTGAAGCTTTCTTT. Amino acid sequence: CASSIGSRPNTEAFF.

This clonotype was picked up many times. The V gene is TRBV12-3 or TRBV12-4, the J gene TRBJ2-3; D perhaps matches TRBD2 (6 bases). The CDR3 is made up of 13 amino acids. The V gene lost 2 bases and the J gene lost 5 bases, with 8 bases spanning the gap. CDR3 DNA: TGTGCCAGCAGTTTATCGGAGGGAGATACGCAGTATTTT. Amino acid sequence: CASSLSEGDTQYF.

The gene calls are TRBV2 and TRBJ2-7, with D possibly TRBD1 on 7 matching bases. The CDR3 contains 15 residues. The V gene's germline CDR1 is SNHLY and CDR2 FYNNEI. Trimming took off 1 base at V and 3 bases at J, with 13 bases between the two ends. The CDR3 loop is CASSEGAGGLYEQYF. CDR3 coding DNA: TGTGCCAGCAGTGAAGGGGCAGGGGGACTCTACGAGCAGTACTTC.

This clonotype was found a few times. The chain has TRBV4-2 and TRBJ2-5; D is undetermined. Germline CDR1 and CDR2: LGHNA and YNFKEQ. With 2 bases removed from V and 5 bases from J, the gap between germline ends came to 12 bases. CDR3 length equals 14 residues. CDR3 sequence (DNA): TGTGCCAGCAGCCAATCGCTAGGCCGGGAGACCCAGTACTTC. It codes for CASSQSLGRETQYF.

The J gene is TRBJ1-6, the V gene TRBV5-6; no definite D call. The germline V gene has CDR1 SGHDT and CDR2 YYEEEE. The CDR3 has 15 residues. Trimming removed 1 base at V and 6 bases at J, with 11 bases between. CDR3 residues: CASSLNGPINSPLHF. In nucleotides, the CDR3 is TGTGCCAGCAGCTTGAACGGACCGATTAATTCACCCCTCCACTTT.

The chain joins TRBV7-3 to TRBJ2-2; D is perhaps TRBD1 (6 bases). The length of the CDR3 is 14 residues. Germline V gene lookup returns CDR1 SGHTA and CDR2 FQGTGA. Between the trimmed V and J ends, which lost 7 bases and 6 bases, there was a span of 15 bases. The CDR3 DNA reads as TGTGCCAGCACCCCCCAGGGGAAGCCCGGGGAGCTGTTTTTT. Amino acid sequence: CASTPQGKPGELFF.

The sample holds a few counts of this clonotype. V gene TRBV12-3 or TRBV12-4 combines with J gene TRBJ2-7; D perhaps matches TRBD2 (6 bases). The CDR3 contains 13 residues. Trimming cost V 4 bases and J 6 bases, with 13 bases left between them. CDR3 sequence: CASSSVGTREQYF. The CDR3 nucleotides read TGTGCCAGCAGTTCCGTAGGGACTCGCGAGCAGTACTTC.

Many counts were recorded for this clonotype. V usage is TRBV20-1 and J usage is TRBJ2-5, with 13 bases fitting TRBD2. The CDR3 contains 15 residues. V gave up 5 bases and J gave up 3 bases; unmatched junction bases: 6. In germline, CDR1 is DFQATT, CDR2 SNEGSKA (reference sequence). The CDR3 DNA reads TGCAGTGCTTGGACCGGACTAGCGGGAGAAGAGACCCAGTACTTC. Its translation: CSAWTGLAGEETQYF.

The V and J genes are TRBV5-1 and TRBJ2-6; D perhaps matches TRBD2 (5 bases). The CDR3 extends over 18 amino acids. Germline CDR1 is SGHRS and CDR2 is YFSETQ. V lost 1 base, J lost 2 bases, and 16 bases lay in between. The CDR3 nucleotides are TGCGCCAGCAGCTTGTACGGGGTAGAACTCCCTGGGGCCAACGTCCTGACTTTC. It codes for CASSLYGVELPGANVLTF.

Only a few counts were recorded for this clonotype. J is TRBJ2-1 and V is TRBV7-2, with D tentatively TRBD2 (7 bases). V dropped 1 base and J dropped 2 bases, with 27 bases sitting between them. The germline V gene has CDR1 SGHTA and CDR2 FQGNSA. There are 21 residues in the CDR3. The chain's CDR3 is CASSLGVRLQGGGGAYNEQFF. CDR3 sequence (DNA): TGTGCCAGCAGCTTAGGTGTCAGGCTACAGGGAGGAGGGGGGGCCTACAATGAGCAGTTCTTC.

This clonotype was observed a few times. V and J are TRBV5-1 and TRBJ1-1; 7 bases agree with TRBD1. The CDR3 consists of 13 residues. Germline V gene data show CDR1 as SGHRS and CDR2 as YFSETQ. V shed 4 bases, J shed 6 bases, and the junction held 6 bases outside the gene matches. The CDR3 protein is CASSLRQGPEAFF. CDR3 coding DNA: TGCGCCAGCAGCCTTCGACAGGGCCCTGAAGCTTTCTTT.

This rearrangement joins TRBV6-5 to TRBJ2-3; either TRBD1 or TRBD2 may supply D (5 bases each). Germline V lookup: CDR1 MNHEY, CDR2 SVGAGI. The CDR3 loop spans 15 amino acids. Between the trimmed V and J ends, which lost 0 bases and 8 bases, there was a span of 15 bases. In nucleotides, the CDR3 is TGTGCCAGCAGTTACTCTGGGACGGATCGGGCTACGCAGTATTTT. It yields the protein CASSYSGTDRATQYF.

The rearrangement links TRBV15 to TRBJ2-2; D gene ambiguous. Trimming stripped 0 bases from V and 7 bases from J, with 3 bases between. The CDR3 extends over 12 amino acids. Per germline, CDR1 LNHNV and CDR2 YYDKDF (reference sequence). The CDR3 sequence: CATSREVGELFF. The CDR3, as DNA: TGTGCCACCAGCAGAGAGGTCGGGGAGCTGTTTTTT.

There are a few counts of this clonotype. The V gene is TRBV6-6, the J gene TRBJ2-7; 8 positions match TRBD2. CDR3 size: 17 residues. Germline V gene sequence: CDR1 MNHNY, CDR2 SVGAGI (reference sequence). V lost 5 bases and J lost 0; bases outside the gene matches: 12. This CDR3 is CASSRGGGSSHSYEQYF. As DNA, the CDR3 is TGTGCCAGCAGTCGGGGGGGCGGGAGTTCCCACTCCTACGAGCAGTACTTC.